This TCR beta chain came from a study of blood T cell repertoires in COVID-19. Background on the study: The samples span acute and convalescent COVID-19 from the United States, Italy and Spain. Sources were T cells, B-cell-depleted T cells, or PBMCs; the material itself was cDNA or gDNA.

CDR1 and CDR2 (germline): SGHNT, YYREEE (reference sequence). The junction had 4 bases not matched to a gene; V was cut back by 4 bases and J by 1 base. This CDR3 region has 14 residues. In the original processing: Counts of nucleated cells, estimated from reference gene primer amplification, were obtained. Method: immunoSEQ multiplex PCR; TCRdb's copy keeps in-frame clones and lacks some. V, J and clone size are those of that table, while D and trimming were read from the DNA. Here the sample spans over 20,000 clones, around 92% being singletons. The source of this sequence is a man in his sixties or seventies with active COVID-19. Sequencing was done on a sample of peripheral blood. The chain couples TRBV5-4 to TRBJ1-1; 7 nucleotides agree with TRBD1. CDR3 DNA sequence: TGTGCCAGCAGCGTCGGACAGGCGAACACTGAAGCTTTCTTT. As protein: CASSVGQANTEAFF.